The 23 T cell receptor beta chains in this list originate from one sample, sequenced in a study of control samples from healthy donors and cancer patients. Sequenced by immunoSEQ multiplex PCR; TCRdb stores in-frame clones only, minus some. The sample shows about 94,000 clones, 90% of them seen only once. Sequenced sample: blood. The receptors were gathered from a young woman in good health.

This clone was observed once. The chain couples TRBV10-3 to TRBJ1-1, with no clear D. The V and J ends lost 4 bases and 5 bases respectively, with 14 bases between them. Germline lookup yields CDR1 ENHRY and CDR2 SYGVKD. The CDR3 has 14 residues. The CDR3: CAISVGRISTEAFF. CDR3 nucleotides: TGTGCCATCAGTGTCGGACGAATCAGTACTGAAGCTTTCTTT.

V gene TRBV18 combines with J gene TRBJ2-4, with 7 nucleotides matching TRBD1. The CDR3 totals 15 residues. V shed 2 bases, J shed 5 bases, and the junction held 6 bases outside the gene matches. Germline CDR1 and CDR2: KGHSH and LQKENI. The DNA for the CDR3 is TGTGCCAGCTCACCAACGACAGGGTGGGAAAACATTCAGTACTTC. Amino acids: CASSPTTGWENIQYF.

This chain connects TRBV21-1 to TRBJ2-1. TRBV21-1 is shown as a pseudogene. This CDR3 has 15 amino acids. CDR3 loop: CASSFGRAKGNEQFF. CDR3 DNA sequence: TGTGCCAGCAGCTTCGGCCGGGCAAAGGGAAATGAGCAGTTCTTC.

V gene TRBV6-1 combines with J gene TRBJ1-2; D ambiguous. This CDR3 has 15 residues. Trimming took 0 bases from V and 0 from J, leaving 8 bases between them. Per the germline V gene, CDR1 is MNHNS and CDR2 is SASEGT. As DNA, the CDR3 is TGTGCCAGCAGTGAAGCTTACACTACTAACTATGGCTACACCTTC. It translates to CASSEAYTTNYGYTF.

The chain carries TRBV19 and TRBJ1-4, with D unresolved. The germline V gene encodes CDR1 LNHDA and CDR2 SQIVND (reference sequence). V dropped 4 bases and J dropped 5 bases, with 5 bases sitting between them. The CDR3 runs 12 residues. The CDR3 region is CASSTRNEKLFF. Written as DNA, the CDR3 is TGTGCCAGTAGTACTAGAAATGAAAAACTGTTTTTT.

The gene calls are TRBV7-9 and TRBJ2-7; 8 bases map to TRBD1. The CDR3 consists of 14 residues. Germline trimming cut 5 bases from V and 5 bases from J; bases unmatched to any gene: 8. Germline V gene sequence: CDR1 SEHNR, CDR2 FQNEAQ (reference sequence). The CDR3 sequence: CASSLPDRGHEQYF. DNA of the CDR3: TGTGCCAGCAGCCTCCCAGACAGGGGCCACGAGCAGTACTTC.

The V and J genes are TRBV3-1 (or the pseudogene TRBV3-2) and TRBJ2-2; a possible D gene is TRBD2 (5 bases). This CDR3 has 15 amino acids. The germline CDR1 and CDR2 sequences are LGHDT and YNNKEL (reference sequence). The V end was cut by 2 bases, the J end by 3 bases, with 10 bases between. CDR3 sequence (DNA): TGTGCCAGCAGCCAACGCGAGGAGGACACCGGGGAGCTGTTTTTT. It translates to CASSQREEDTGELFF.

V is TRBV9 and J is TRBJ1-2, with TRBD1 matching over 9 bases. CDR1 SGDLS and CDR2 YYNGEE come from the germline V gene. This CDR3 has 16 amino acids. V lost 3 bases, J lost 8 bases, and 14 bases stayed unmatched. The CDR3 nucleotides read TGTGCCAGCAGCGGCCGCCGGGACAGGGATTTCGAAGGCTACACCTTC. Amino acid sequence: CASSGRRDRDFEGYTF.

V is TRBV5-4 and J is TRBJ2-7, with 7 bases matching TRBD1. The CDR3 spans 14 residues. Germline CDR1 SGHNT, CDR2 YYREEE (reference sequence). The V and J ends lost 5 bases and 10 bases, in that order; junction bases with no gene match: 15. Here the CDR3 DNA reads TGTGCCAGCAGGCCCGGGACAGACTCCGGGAAACAGTACTTC. Encoded protein: CASRPGTDSGKQYF.

The chain recombines TRBV11-3 with TRBJ2-2, with D hard to call. CDR3 length: 15 amino acids. The V gene lost 4 bases and the J gene lost 4 bases, with 13 bases spanning the gap. Germline loops: CDR1 SGHNT, CDR2 YENEEA. CDR3 sequence: CASSSSTALTGELFF. In DNA, the CDR3 is TGTGCCAGCAGCTCTTCTACTGCTCTCACCGGGGAGCTGTTTTTT.

This chain uses TRBV7-8 with TRBJ1-1, with a tentative D call TRBD1 (5 bases). Germline V gene lookup returns CDR1 SGHVS and CDR2 FQNEAQ. With 2 bases removed from V and 1 base from J, the gap between germline ends came to 20 bases. This CDR3 has 18 residues. CDR3 residues: CASSLSRGRAFPNTEAFF. CDR3 coding DNA: TGTGCCAGCAGCTTAAGTAGGGGTCGAGCTTTTCCGAACACTGAAGCTTTCTTT.

The chain couples TRBV7-3 to TRBJ2-1; TRBD1 is a possible D gene (6 bases). V was clipped by 4 bases and J by 6 bases, with 19 bases between them. Per the germline V gene, CDR1 is SGHTA and CDR2 is FQGTGA. The CDR3 sequence is 16 residues long. CDR3 nucleotide sequence: TGTGCCAGCAGCTCCTCCCGGGACATAACCGCCAATGAGCAGTTCTTC. Its translation is CASSSSRDITANEQFF.

This clone was seen more than once but under ten times. This chain connects TRBV2 to TRBJ2-6; D is ambiguous. The CDR3 sequence is 15 residues long. In germline, CDR1 is SNHLY, CDR2 FYNNEI. V gave up 4 bases and J gave up 0 bases, with 7 bases separating them. The CDR3: CASSGPVSGANVLTF. The CDR3, as DNA: TGTGCCAGCAGTGGCCCAGTCTCTGGGGCCAACGTCCTGACTTTC.

This clone was counted a single time. The chain links TRBV3-1 (or the pseudogene TRBV3-2) to TRBJ1-1, with a possible D match to TRBD1 (5 bases). This CDR3 spans 14 amino acids. CDR1 and CDR2 (germline): LGHDT, YNNKEL (reference sequence). The ends were cut back, 1 base at V and 8 bases at J, with 14 bases in the middle. The CDR3 region is CASSQGGVAAEAFF. The CDR3, as DNA: TGTGCCAGCAGCCAAGGGGGGGTGGCGGCGGAAGCTTTCTTT.

The chain employs TRBV28 and TRBJ1-2, with D possibly being TRBD1 (5 bases). Trimming cost V 5 bases and J 4 bases, with 11 bases left between them. The CDR3 spans 13 residues. Germline CDR1 is MDHEN and CDR2 is SYDVKM. CDR3 in DNA: TGTGCCAGCAGTGAGCAGGGTACCTATGGCTACACCTTC. Its protein is CASSEQGTYGYTF.

The chain carries TRBV6-5 and TRBJ1-2; 8 nucleotides line up with TRBD1. CDR1 is MNHEY, CDR2 SVGAGI, per germline. This CDR3 is 15 amino acids long. The trim removed 5 bases at V and 4 bases at J, leaving 9 bases unmatched. The CDR3 nucleotides read TGTGCCAGCAGTCCCGCCGGGACAGGATTCTATGGCTACACCTTC. Translating gives CASSPAGTGFYGYTF.

This clone was picked up a small number of times. The chain joins TRBV9 to TRBJ2-7; 7 bases line up with TRBD1. Trimming removed 2 bases from V and 3 bases from J; junction bases left unmatched: 5. CDR1 is SGDLS and CDR2 is YYNGEE in the germline V gene. The CDR3 spans 14 residues. Here the CDR3 DNA reads TGTGCCAGCAGCGTCCAGGGGGAAGGCTACGAGCAGTACTTC. Translating gives CASSVQGEGYEQYF.

V is TRBV29-1 and J is TRBJ1-6; D perhaps matches TRBD1 (5 bases). CDR3 length: 23 amino acids. Per germline, CDR1 SQVTM and CDR2 ANQGSEA. The V gene lost 0 bases and the J gene lost 0 bases, with 30 bases spanning the gap. The CDR3 is CSVEDPSRAAPRERGSYNSPLHF. CDR3 coding DNA: TGCAGCGTTGAAGATCCTTCCCGGGCCGCGCCGCGGGAGAGGGGCTCCTATAATTCACCCCTCCACTTT.

The V call is TRBV10-3, the J call TRBJ1-2; D is undetermined. Germline CDR1 and CDR2: ENHRY and SYGVKD. This CDR3 region has 16 residues. The ends were cut back, 3 bases at V and 4 bases at J, with 18 bases in the middle. This chain's CDR3 is CAISDVAAGGLYGYTF. CDR3 nucleotides: TGTGCCATCAGTGACGTGGCAGCAGGTGGTCTCTATGGCTACACCTTC.

The V gene is TRBV10-1, the J gene TRBJ2-1, with 8 bases identical to TRBD2. The junction had 8 bases not matched to a gene; V was cut back by 0 bases and J by 10 bases. The CDR3 consists of 15 residues. Germline CDR1 and CDR2: WNHNN and SYGVQD (reference sequence). The CDR3 sequence: CASSESSGLGSEQFF. The DNA of the CDR3 is TGCGCCAGCAGTGAGTCGTCGGGACTAGGCTCCGAGCAGTTCTTC.

This rearrangement joins TRBV6-5 to TRBJ2-1; D gene uncertain. V gave up 6 bases and J gave up 0 bases, with 12 bases separating them. This CDR3 spans 15 amino acids. CDR1 is MNHEY, CDR2 SVGAGI, per germline. Here the CDR3 reads CASSVTESSYNEQFF. The CDR3 coding sequence is TGTGCCAGCAGCGTCACCGAAAGCTCCTACAATGAGCAGTTCTTC.

The V and J genes are TRBV6-5 and TRBJ2-1; D call uncertain. Germline lookup yields CDR1 MNHEY and CDR2 SVGAGI. V lost 7 bases and J 5 bases, leaving 15 bases between the germline ends. The CDR3 is made up of 14 amino acids. The CDR3: CASKKRVVNNEQFF. DNA of the CDR3: TGTGCCAGCAAAAAAAGGGTAGTTAACAATGAGCAGTTCTTC.

This chain links TRBV6-2 or TRBV6-3 with TRBJ2-5, with D tentatively TRBD2 (7 bases). Germline assignment: CDR1 MNHEY and CDR2 SVGEGT. This CDR3 spans 16 amino acids. V dropped 6 bases and J dropped 2 bases, with 19 bases sitting between them. The CDR3 spells CASSRSGGAPQETQYF. The CDR3 nucleotides are TGTGCCAGCAGCCGTTCGGGGGGCGCTCCTCAAGAGACCCAGTACTTC.